The next 14 T cell receptor beta chains were all read from a single sample in a study of technical replicates of blood from several donors. Data came from immunoSEQ multiplex PCR; TCRdb stores just in-frame clones and leaves some out. In the table there are just over 70,000 clones, approximately 94% of which are singletons. Material: T cells isolated from PBMCs. These receptors were taken from a human donor in good health.

The V and J genes are TRBV28 and TRBJ2-6; D is possibly TRBD1 (5 bases). The CDR3 spans 18 residues. In germline, CDR1 is MDHEN, CDR2 SYDVKM. V lost 6 bases, J lost 1 base, and 19 bases lay in between. The CDR3 nucleotides read TGTGCCAGCAGCCCCAGGGTACAGTATCGGTCTGGGGCCAACGTCCTGACTTTC. Translated: CASSPRVQYRSGANVLTF.

The rearrangement links TRBV7-9 to TRBJ1-2; TRBD1 is a possible D gene (6 bases). The CDR3 is 14 amino acids. V was trimmed by 5 bases and J by 2 bases, leaving 12 bases between them. Germline-derived CDR1 and CDR2 are SEHNR and FQNEAQ (reference sequence). The CDR3 here is CASSASGTNYGYTF. CDR3 bases: TGTGCCAGCAGCGCAAGCGGGACAAACTATGGCTACACCTTC.

V is TRBV5-4 and J is TRBJ2-1; D is possibly TRBD2 (5 bases). V was clipped by 3 bases and J by 0 bases, with 10 bases between them. This CDR3 contains 15 residues. Germline V lookup: CDR1 SGHNT, CDR2 YYREEE (reference sequence). The CDR3 protein is CASSWEPSSYNEQFF. DNA for the CDR3: TGTGCCAGCAGCTGGGAGCCGAGCTCCTACAATGAGCAGTTCTTC. Filled out from reference TRBV5-4 and TRBJ2-1, the complete variable domain reads ETGVTQSPTHLIKTRGQQVTLRCSSQSGHNTVSWYQQALGQGPQFIFQYYREEENGRGNFPPRFSGLQFPNYSSELNVNALELDDSALYLCASSWEPSSYNEQFFGPGTRLTVL.

The rearrangement joins TRBV27 to TRBJ1-1; 8 bases fit TRBD1. The CDR3 contains 15 residues. Losses at the gene ends were 5 bases for V and 1 base for J; bases not matched to a gene: 6. Germline CDR1 and CDR2: MNHEY and SMNVEV (reference sequence). For the CDR3, the DNA is TGTGCCAGCAGTATTGACAGGGGCCCGAACACTGAAGCTTTCTTT. This gives the protein CASSIDRGPNTEAFF.

This chain joins TRBV6-1 and TRBJ1-5; TRBD1 might be the D (5 bases). The CDR3 is 14 amino acids. V lost 4 bases and J lost 7, with 14 bases in between. CDR1 MNHNS and CDR2 SASEGT come from the germline V gene. The CDR3 reads CASSAESQGQPQHF. CDR3 DNA sequence: TGTGCCAGCAGTGCCGAGAGTCAGGGCCAGCCCCAGCATTTT.

Here the CDR3 reads CASTQAGANEQYF. The CDR3 bases are TGTGCCAGCACCCAAGCGGGGGCAAACGAGCAGTACTTC. The chain has TRBV5-4 and TRBJ2-7; 8 bases fit TRBD2. The CDR3 runs 13 residues. Germline V CDR1 and CDR2: SGHNT, YYREEE (reference sequence). V lost 6 bases to trimming and J lost 5 bases; unmatched junction nucleotides: 7.

The chain links TRBV21-1 to TRBJ1-5. TRBV21-1 is labeled a pseudogene. The CDR3 is 13 amino acids. CDR3 coding DNA: TGTGCCAGCAGCAAAGGTCGGAATCAGCCCCAGCATTTT. Translated: CASSKGRNQPQHF.

The chain is built from TRBV2 and TRBJ2-2, with D possibly matching TRBD2 (6 bases). The V end was cut by 4 bases, the J end by 6 bases, with 12 bases between. CDR1 and CDR2 from the germline V gene are SNHLY and FYNNEI. The CDR3 sequence is 14 residues long. In DNA, the CDR3 is TGTGCCAGCAGTGTGAGGAGGGATTCCGGGGAGCTGTTTTTT. Translating gives CASSVRRDSGELFF.

The chain uses TRBV4-3 and TRBJ2-1; D is undetermined. Per germline, CDR1 LGHNA and CDR2 YSLEER. V was clipped by 3 bases and J by 4 bases, with 4 bases between them. The CDR3 totals 12 residues. CDR3 sequence: CASSHLYNEQFF. CDR3 in DNA: TGCGCCAGCAGCCACCTATACAATGAGCAGTTCTTC.

The rearrangement uses TRBV25-1 and TRBJ2-5; D may be TRBD1 (6 bases). The germline V and J ends were trimmed by 8 bases and 2 bases, with 18 bases remaining between them. Germline V CDR1 and CDR2: MGHDK, SYGVNS. The length of the CDR3 is 15 residues. This CDR3 reads CASCMPGQTQETQYF. CDR3 bases: TGTGCCAGCTGTATGCCGGGACAAACGCAAGAGACCCAGTACTTC.

The genes are TRBV23-1 and TRBJ1-3; 7 nucleotides align to TRBD1. TRBV23-1 is treated as an ORF (open reading frame) with a function not yet certain. This CDR3 is built from 17 residues. V lost 0 bases and J lost 3; bases outside the gene matches: 8. In nucleotides, the CDR3 is TGCGCCAGCAGTCAATCGGGTAGGGGACAGTGTGGAAACACCATATATTTT. Protein sequence: CASSQSGRGQCGNTIYF.

The gene calls are TRBV25-1 and TRBJ1-1; possibly TRBD1 for D (6 bases). Germline V gene lookup returns CDR1 MGHDK and CDR2 SYGVNS. Trimming left V 2 bases short and J 3 bases short, with 10 bases between. The CDR3 length is 14 residues. This chain's CDR3 is CASSEQGSYTEAFF. The DNA of the CDR3 is TGTGCCAGCAGTGAACAGGGGTCGTACACTGAAGCTTTCTTT. Together with reference TRBV25-1 and TRBJ1-1, the CDR3 gives the full variable domain: EADIYQTPRYLVIGTGKKITLECSQTMGHDKMYWYQQDPGMELHLIHYSYGVNSTEKGDLSSESTVSRIRTEHFPLTLESARPSHTSQYLCASSEQGSYTEAFFGQGTRLTVV.

The chain is built from TRBV28 and TRBJ2-7; a weak D match, TRBD2 (5 bases). CDR3 length equals 14 residues. The germline CDR1 and CDR2 sequences are MDHEN and SYDVKM. V was pared by 4 bases and J by 2 bases, with 12 bases between. The CDR3 loop is CASSSQPGTYEQYF. Here the CDR3 DNA reads TGTGCCAGCAGTTCCCAACCCGGGACCTACGAGCAGTACTTC.

The chain recombines TRBV28 with TRBJ1-3, with 10 bases matching TRBD1. This CDR3 is built from 15 residues. V dropped 4 bases and J dropped 2; count of bases not matched to a gene: 2. Germline V gene lookup returns CDR1 MDHEN and CDR2 SYDVKM. The CDR3 region has the DNA TGTGCCAGCAGTTCCGACAGGGGGCCTGGAAACACCATATATTTT. It specifies CASSSDRGPGNTIYF. The full variable domain, its missing parts supplied by reference TRBV28 and TRBJ1-3, is DVKVTQSSRYLVKRTGEKVFLECVQDMDHENMFWYRQDPGLGLRLIYFSYDVKMKEKGDIPEGYSVSREKKERFSLILESASTNQTSMYLCASSSDRGPGNTIYFGEGSWLTVV.